The 23 T cell receptor beta chains reported below all come from one sample, sequenced in a study of blood T cell repertoires in COVID-19 (dated by TCRdb to 2020 to 2022). Preparation of the library involved the immunoSEQ multiplex PCR assay. Imported from immuneACCESS, the table was reduced by TCRdb to in-frame sequences with V and J called. These copies leave out some clones; in studies compared against another copy, an unresolved V gene accounts for under half, and the cause of the remainder is not known. The sample profile shows some 390,000 clones; roughly nine tenths of them were found once. The top ten clonotypes cover 1.1% of the sample. Sequencing input: PBMCs or T cells enriched from blood (not recorded which). These receptors were collected from a man aged 25-40 years who had recovered from COVID-19.

The CDR3 DNA sequence: TGTGCCAGCCGGGAGGCTAAGTACAATGAGCAGTTCTTC. Its protein is CASREAKYNEQFF. The chain has TRBV18 and TRBJ2-1; 7 nucleotides line up with TRBD2. CDR3 length equals 13 residues. The V gene end was trimmed by 8 bases and the J gene end by 4 bases; junction bases not matched to a gene: 5. The germline gives CDR1 KGHSH, CDR2 LQKENI. Using reference TRBV18 and TRBJ2-1 for the parts outside the CDR3, the full variable domain is NAGVMQNPRHLVRRRGQEARLRCSPMKGHSHVYWYRQLPEEGLKFMVYLQKENIIDESGMPKERFSAEFPKEGPSILRIQQVVRGDSAAYFCASREAKYNEQFFGPGTRLTVL.

To note about this clone: The sample carries other DNA sequences with the same CDR3. This rearrangement joins TRBV11-3 to TRBJ2-1; TRBD2 agrees at 8 bases. There are 14 residues in the CDR3. With V trimmed by 1 base and J by 4 bases, 0 bases remained unmatched. Germline V CDR1 and CDR2: SGHNT, YENEEA. CDR3 nucleotide sequence: TGTGCCAGCAGCTTAGCGGGAGGGTACAATGAGCAGTTCTTC. Residues: CASSLAGGYNEQFF.

This chain uses TRBV18 with TRBJ1-2; TRBD1 might be the D (6 bases). CDR1 is KGHSH and CDR2 is LQKENI in the germline V gene. The CDR3 sequence is 15 residues long. V dropped 3 bases and J dropped 2 bases, with 13 bases sitting between them. CDR3 coding DNA: TGTGCCAGCTCACCCCCCGGGACAAAAAACTATGGCTACACCTTC. Translated: CASSPPGTKNYGYTF.

The CDR3 is CASSLGRQAGYEQYF. The CDR3 nucleotides are TGCGCCAGCAGCTTGGGACGGCAGGCGGGCTACGAGCAGTACTTC. The chain uses TRBV5-1 and TRBJ2-7, with D perhaps matching TRBD2 (5 bases). Germline CDR1 SGHRS, CDR2 YFSETQ. Trimming took off 0 bases at V and 3 bases at J, with 13 bases between the two ends. CDR3 length equals 15 residues.

The chain couples TRBV3-1 (or the pseudogene TRBV3-2) to TRBJ2-1; D possibly corresponds to TRBD2 (6 bases). Germline values: CDR1 LGHDT, CDR2 YNNKEL (reference sequence). V shed 1 base and J shed 0 bases, with 7 bases lying between them. This CDR3 has 15 residues. The CDR3 is CASSQAGVSYNEQFF. The CDR3 bases are TGTGCCAGCAGCCAAGCGGGAGTCTCCTACAATGAGCAGTTCTTC.

The chain employs TRBV27 and TRBJ1-5; D gene unclear. Trimming pared 8 bases from V and 3 bases from J, leaving 14 bases between. Germline V gene data show CDR1 as MNHEY and CDR2 as SMNVEV (reference sequence). This CDR3 contains 14 residues. CDR3 in amino acids: CASGVAGINQPQHF. The CDR3 DNA reads TGTGCCAGCGGTGTGGCAGGTATCAATCAGCCCCAGCATTTT.

This rearrangement joins TRBV6-5 to TRBJ1-1, with unresolved D. Germline V gene data show CDR1 as MNHEY and CDR2 as SVGAGI. The CDR3 spans 14 residues. V lost 2 bases and J lost 1, with 8 bases in between. DNA for the CDR3: TGTGCCAGCAGTTACGAGGAGGGGAACACTGAAGCTTTCTTT. This codes for CASSYEEGNTEAFF.

The rearrangement joins TRBV11-2 to TRBJ2-3; 7 nucleotides line up with TRBD1. The CDR3 length is 17 residues. Germline lookup yields CDR1 SGHAT and CDR2 FQNNGV. V lost 1 base and J lost 2; bases outside the gene matches: 9. CDR3 sequence: CASSLGSGGSLTDTQYF. The CDR3 DNA reads as TGTGCCAGCAGCTTAGGGTCAGGGGGTTCCCTCACAGATACGCAGTATTTT.

This chain joins TRBV7-9 and TRBJ2-1; the D gene is possibly TRBD1 (6 bases). The CDR3 runs 18 residues. Trimming pared 2 bases from V and 4 bases from J, leaving 21 bases between. Germline V gives CDR1 SEHNR, CDR2 FQNEAQ (reference sequence). The CDR3 nucleotides read TGTGCCAGCAGCTTAAAGGGCCGTTCCTCAGGGGAGTACAATGAGCAGTTCTTC. Residues: CASSLKGRSSGEYNEQFF. The whole variable domain, remainder taken from reference TRBV7-9 and TRBJ2-1, is DTGVSQNPRHKITKRGQNVTFRCDPISEHNRLYWYRQTLGQGPEFLTYFQNEAQLEKSRLLSDRFSAERPKGSFSTLEIQRTEQGDSAMYLCASSLKGRSSGEYNEQFFGPGTRLTVL.

The V call is TRBV5-4, the J call TRBJ2-1, with D unresolved. The CDR3 is made up of 13 amino acids. The V and J ends lost 3 bases and 7 bases respectively, with 11 bases between them. Per germline, CDR1 SGHNT and CDR2 YYREEE (reference sequence). The chain's CDR3 is CASSSHTNNEQFF. The CDR3, as DNA: TGTGCCAGCAGCTCCCACACAAATAATGAGCAGTTCTTC.

The chain employs TRBV12-3 or TRBV12-4 and TRBJ2-7, with D unresolved. The length of the CDR3 is 13 residues. The V end lost 6 bases, the J end lost 2 bases, and 11 bases lay between the germline ends. The CDR3 DNA reads as TGTGCCAGCAGATCAGACTTCGCCTACGAGCAGTACTTC. Translation: CASRSDFAYEQYF.

This clone was picked up one time. The chain couples TRBV7-9 to TRBJ2-1, with D possibly being TRBD1 (6 bases). CDR3 length equals 15 residues. The germline V gene has CDR1 SEHNR and CDR2 FQNEAQ (reference sequence). Trimming left V 6 bases short and J 4 bases short, with 16 bases between. This chain's CDR3 is CASRTGSNLYNEQFF. The CDR3 DNA follows: TGTGCCAGCAGGACAGGCTCCAACCTATACAATGAGCAGTTCTTC.

The V call is TRBV30, the J call TRBJ1-1, with D perhaps matching TRBD1 (6 bases). Germline assignment: CDR1 GTSNPN and CDR2 SVGIG (reference sequence). The CDR3 sequence is 14 residues long. V shed 0 bases and J shed 2 bases, with 10 bases lying between them. This CDR3 is CAWSVGTRNTEAFF. For the CDR3, the DNA is TGTGCCTGGAGTGTCGGGACAAGAAACACTGAAGCTTTCTTT.

The DNA of the CDR3 is TGTGCTAGTGGTTTGGGGCGAGGTCTCACCGGGGAGCTGTTTTTT. The encoded protein is CASGLGRGLTGELFF. The genes are TRBV12-5 and TRBJ2-2; D not certain. The CDR3 is 15 residues long. CDR1 is LGHNT, CDR2 FRNRAP, per germline. Trimming stripped 1 base from V and 4 bases from J, with 10 bases between. Variable domain in full (rest from reference TRBV12-5 and TRBJ2-2): DARVTQTPRHKVTEMGQEVTMRCQPILGHNTVFWYRQTMMQGLELLAYFRNRAPLDDSGMPKDRFSAEMPDATLATLKIQPSEPRDSAVYFCASGLGRGLTGELFFGEGSRLTVL.

DNA for the CDR3: TGTGCCAGCAGCAAAACTAAGGGGGCCTACGAGCAGTACTTC. Amino acid sequence: CASSKTKGAYEQYF. The chain uses TRBV21-1 and TRBJ2-7; TRBD1, as called in the table, went unchecked against the DNA. TRBV21-1 is noted as a pseudogene. The CDR3 loop spans 14 amino acids.

The chain carries TRBV28 and TRBJ1-2; 8 nucleotides align to TRBD1. This CDR3 comprises 14 residues. Germline values: CDR1 MDHEN, CDR2 SYDVKM. The V gene end was trimmed by 5 bases and the J gene end by 4 bases; junction bases not matched to a gene: 6. CDR3 loop: CASSARQGFYGYTF. The DNA of the CDR3 is TGTGCCAGCAGTGCGCGACAGGGGTTCTATGGCTACACCTTC.

The table lists this clone with a count of one. V gene TRBV3-1 (or the pseudogene TRBV3-2) combines with J gene TRBJ2-2, with D possibly TRBD1 on 6 matching bases. The CDR3 sequence is 13 residues long. Trimming removed 1 base at V and 6 bases at J, with 6 bases between. The germline gives CDR1 LGHDT, CDR2 YNNKEL (reference sequence). The CDR3 reads CASSQAGAGELFF. Here the CDR3 DNA reads TGTGCCAGCAGCCAAGCAGGGGCCGGGGAGCTGTTTTTT.

Comments on this clone: This sample includes further DNA sequences coding for the same CDR3. CDR3 sequence reads: CASSQDTGSYNEQFF. CDR3 nucleotide sequence: TGTGCCAGCAGCCAAGACACGGGTTCCTACAATGAGCAGTTCTTC. The genes are TRBV3-1 (or the pseudogene TRBV3-2) and TRBJ2-1; D not certain. Trimming left V 0 bases short and J 1 base short, with 7 bases between. CDR3 size: 15 residues. The V gene's germline CDR1 is LGHDT and CDR2 YNNKEL (reference sequence).

The chain carries TRBV28 and TRBJ2-7; 7 bases fit TRBD1. Germline trimming cut 6 bases from V and 0 bases from J; bases unmatched to any gene: 5. CDR1 and CDR2 from the germline V gene are MDHEN and SYDVKM. CDR3 length: 14 residues. CDR3 region: CASSRQGSSYEQYF. Written as DNA, the CDR3 is TGTGCCAGCAGCAGACAGGGAAGCTCCTACGAGCAGTACTTC. The full variable domain, with the rest looked up from reference TRBV28 and TRBJ2-7, is DVKVTQSSRYLVKRTGEKVFLECVQDMDHENMFWYRQDPGLGLRLIYFSYDVKMKEKGDIPEGYSVSREKKERFSLILESASTNQTSMYLCASSRQGSSYEQYFGPGTRLTVT.

The chain employs TRBV20-1 and TRBJ2-5; TRBD2 matches 11 bases. The germline V gene encodes CDR1 DFQATT and CDR2 SNEGSKA (reference sequence). V trimming: 3 bases; J trimming: 5 bases; junction bases outside the gene matches: 8. The CDR3 has 15 amino acids. The CDR3 protein is CSASRSTSGKETQYF. CDR3 nucleotide sequence: TGCAGTGCTAGTCGCTCGACTAGCGGGAAGGAGACCCAGTACTTC.

This clone was observed a single time. This chain links TRBV3-1 (or the pseudogene TRBV3-2) with TRBJ2-7; the match to TRBD1 covers 7 bases. This CDR3 contains 15 residues. Germline V gene data show CDR1 as LGHDT and CDR2 as YNNKEL (reference sequence). J gave up 3 bases and V 4 bases, and 9 bases lay outside the gene matches. The CDR3 DNA reads as TGTGCCAGCAGCCCGACCGGGACAGAATACTACGAGCAGTACTTC. Protein: CASSPTGTEYYEQYF.

The chain employs TRBV27 and TRBJ2-2; TRBD1 agrees at 8 bases. The germline gives CDR1 MNHEY, CDR2 SMNVEV (reference sequence). Trimming took 5 bases from V and 4 from J; bases not matched to a gene: 6. The CDR3 contains 15 residues. The CDR3 protein is CASSPGQGPTGELFF. The CDR3 coding sequence is TGTGCCAGCAGTCCAGGACAGGGTCCCACCGGGGAGCTGTTTTTT.

V and J are TRBV3-1 (or the pseudogene TRBV3-2) and TRBJ1-1; 9 nucleotides match TRBD1. Germline CDR1 LGHDT, CDR2 YNNKEL (reference sequence). There are 15 residues in the CDR3. The ends lost 4 bases at V and 4 bases at J; junction bases unmatched: 7. The CDR3 protein is CASSLSGGQGTEAFF. DNA for the CDR3: TGTGCCAGCAGCCTCTCAGGGGGACAGGGCACTGAAGCTTTCTTT.